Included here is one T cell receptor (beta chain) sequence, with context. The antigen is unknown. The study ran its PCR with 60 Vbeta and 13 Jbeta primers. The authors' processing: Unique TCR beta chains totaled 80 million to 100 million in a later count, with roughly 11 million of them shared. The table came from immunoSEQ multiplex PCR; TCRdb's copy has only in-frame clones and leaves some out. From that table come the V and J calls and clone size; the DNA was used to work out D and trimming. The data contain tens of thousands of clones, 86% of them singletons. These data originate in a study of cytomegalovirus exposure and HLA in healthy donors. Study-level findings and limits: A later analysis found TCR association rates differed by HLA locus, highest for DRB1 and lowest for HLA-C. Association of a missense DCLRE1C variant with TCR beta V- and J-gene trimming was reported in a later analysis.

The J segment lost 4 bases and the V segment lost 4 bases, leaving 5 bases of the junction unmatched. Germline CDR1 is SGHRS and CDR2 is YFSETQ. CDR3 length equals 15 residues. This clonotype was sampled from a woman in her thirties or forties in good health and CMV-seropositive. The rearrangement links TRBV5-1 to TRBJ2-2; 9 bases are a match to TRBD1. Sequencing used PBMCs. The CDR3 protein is CASSLRDRATGELFF. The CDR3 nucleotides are TGCGCCAGCAGCCTCCGGGACAGGGCCACCGGGGAGCTGTTTTTT.